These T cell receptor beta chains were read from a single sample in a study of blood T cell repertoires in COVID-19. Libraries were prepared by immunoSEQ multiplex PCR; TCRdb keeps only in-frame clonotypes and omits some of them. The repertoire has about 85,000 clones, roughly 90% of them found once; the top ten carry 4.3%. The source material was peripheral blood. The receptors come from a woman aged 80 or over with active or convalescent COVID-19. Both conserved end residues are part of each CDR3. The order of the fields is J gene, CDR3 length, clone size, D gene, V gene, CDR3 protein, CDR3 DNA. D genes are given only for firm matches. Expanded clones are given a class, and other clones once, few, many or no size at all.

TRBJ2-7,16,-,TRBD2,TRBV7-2,CASSLEGSGSPYEQYF,TGTGCCAGCAGCTTAGAGGGTAGCGGGAGTCCCTACGAGCAGTACTTC
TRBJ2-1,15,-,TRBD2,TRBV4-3,CASSLGLAGGNEQFF,TGCGCCAGCAGCCTGGGACTAGCGGGAGGAAATGAGCAGTTCTTC
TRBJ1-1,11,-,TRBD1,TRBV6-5,CASTRTGESFF,TGTGCCAGCACCAGGACAGGGGAATCTTTCTTT
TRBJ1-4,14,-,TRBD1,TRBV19,CASSSTGAVGKLFF,TGTGCCAGTAGTAGCACAGGGGCGGTGGGAAAACTGTTTTTT
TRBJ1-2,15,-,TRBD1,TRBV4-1,CASSQLITGVGGYTF,TGCGCCAGCAGTCAACTTATCACAGGGGTCGGTGGCTACACCTTC
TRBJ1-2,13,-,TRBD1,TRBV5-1,CASSYRGNYGYTF,TGCGCCAGCAGCTACAGGGGGAACTATGGCTACACCTTC
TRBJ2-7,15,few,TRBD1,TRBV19,CASSDRDRAGHEQYF,TGTGCCAGTAGTGACCGGGACAGGGCCGGCCACGAGCAGTACTTC
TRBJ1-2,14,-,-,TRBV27,CASSLSGQYYGYTF,TGTGCCAGCAGTTTATCAGGACAGTACTATGGCTACACCTTC
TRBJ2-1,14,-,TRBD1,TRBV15,CATSETGFKNEQFF,TGTGCCACCAGCGAGACAGGGTTTAAGAATGAGCAGTTCTTC
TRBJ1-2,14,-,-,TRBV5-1,CASSSQIGGNGYTF,TGCGCCAGCAGCTCTCAAATAGGGGGTAATGGCTACACCTTC
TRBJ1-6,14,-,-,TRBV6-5,CASSYVGRGSPLHF,TGTGCCAGCAGTTACGTGGGTAGGGGGTCACCCCTCCACTTT
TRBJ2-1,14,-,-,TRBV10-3,CAISESGSYNEQFF,TGTGCCATCAGTGAGTCGGGCAGCTACAATGAGCAGTTCTTC
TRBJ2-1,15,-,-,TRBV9,CASSVGFAVQHEQFF,TGTGCCAGCAGCGTAGGGTTTGCAGTCCAACATGAGCAGTTCTTC
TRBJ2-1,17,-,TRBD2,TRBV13,CASSSTLSGTGSNEQFF,TGTGCCAGCAGCTCAACCCTTAGCGGGACCGGGTCCAATGAGCAGTTCTTC
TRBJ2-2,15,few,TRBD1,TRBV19,CASRQGTENTGELFF,TGTGCCAGTAGACAGGGGACAGAGAACACCGGGGAGCTGTTTTTT
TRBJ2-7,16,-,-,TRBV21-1,CASSSRGLNQTYEQYF,TGTGCCAGCAGCAGTCGCGGACTGAATCAGACCTACGAGCAGTACTTC
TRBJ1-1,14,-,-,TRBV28,CASSFRGWGTEAFF,TGTGCCAGCAGTTTTAGGGGTTGGGGTACTGAAGCTTTCTTT
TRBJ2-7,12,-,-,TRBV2,CASRQTQGEQYF,TGTGCCAGCAGGCAAACGCAGGGTGAGCAGTACTTC
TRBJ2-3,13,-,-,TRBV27,CASSLWGRDTQYF,TGTGCCAGCAGTTTATGGGGGAGGGATACGCAGTATTTT
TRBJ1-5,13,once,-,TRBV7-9,CASSPAGLQPQHF,TGTGCCAGCAGCCCCGCAGGGTTGCAGCCCCAGCATTTT
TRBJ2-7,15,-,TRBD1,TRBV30,CAWSEGTGASYEQYF,TGTGCCTGGAGTGAAGGGACAGGGGCGTCCTACGAGCAGTACTTC
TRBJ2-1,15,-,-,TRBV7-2,CASSLAAGSQDEQFF,TGTGCCAGCAGCTTAGCTGCAGGATCCCAGGATGAGCAGTTCTTC
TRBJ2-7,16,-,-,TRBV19,CASSQMLGTTYYEQYF,TGTGCCAGTAGCCAAATGCTAGGGACAACCTACTACGAGCAGTACTTC
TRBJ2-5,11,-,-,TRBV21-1,CASTHRETQYF,TGTGCCAGCACACACAGGGAGACCCAGTACTTC
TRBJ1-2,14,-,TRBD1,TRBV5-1,CASSSTGQAYGYTF,TGCGCCAGCAGCTCGACGGGACAGGCCTATGGCTACACCTTC
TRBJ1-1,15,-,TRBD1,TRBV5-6,CASRTRFGTGGEAFF,TGTGCCAGCAGAACACGCTTCGGGACAGGGGGAGAAGCTTTCTTT
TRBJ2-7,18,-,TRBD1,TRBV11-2,CASRSGTGGMLGENEQYF,TGTGCCAGCAGGTCCGGGACAGGGGGAATGTTAGGCGAGAACGAGCAGTACTTC
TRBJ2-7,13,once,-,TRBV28,CASSSTVSYEQYF,TGTGCCAGCAGCTCGACAGTCTCCTACGAGCAGTACTTC
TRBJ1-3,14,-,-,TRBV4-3,CASSPGGSGNTIYF,TGCGCCAGCAGCCCAGGAGGATCTGGAAACACCATATATTTT
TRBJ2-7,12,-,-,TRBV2,CASSVLSYEQYF,TGTGCCAGCAGTGTCCTATCCTACGAGCAGTACTTC
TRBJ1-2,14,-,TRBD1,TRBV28,CASSGTGINYGYTF,TGTGCCAGCAGCGGGACAGGGATTAACTATGGCTACACCTTC
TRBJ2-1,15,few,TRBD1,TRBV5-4,CASSLADRFYNEQFF,TGTGCCAGCAGCTTGGCGGACAGGTTTTACAATGAGCAGTTCTTC
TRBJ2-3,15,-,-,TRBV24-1,CATSDPNRGTDTQYF,TGTGCCACCAGTGACCCGAACCGCGGAACAGATACGCAGTATTTT
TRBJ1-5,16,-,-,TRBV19,CASSIGRGTSNQPQHF,TGTGCCAGTAGTATTGGTAGGGGAACGAGCAATCAGCCCCAGCATTTT
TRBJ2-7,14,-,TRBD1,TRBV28,CASSSSRGLYEQYF,TGTGCCAGCAGTTCCTCCAGGGGGCTCTACGAGCAGTACTTC
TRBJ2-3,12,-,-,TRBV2,CASGTIGGAQYF,TGTGCCAGCGGAACCATAGGCGGGGCGCAGTATTTT
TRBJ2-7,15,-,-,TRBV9,CASSADSGRSYEQYF,TGTGCCAGCAGCGCAGATAGCGGCCGCTCCTACGAGCAGTACTTC
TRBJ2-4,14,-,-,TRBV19,CASSIGLTVDIQYF,TGTGCCAGTAGTATAGGGCTCACAGTGGACATTCAGTACTTC
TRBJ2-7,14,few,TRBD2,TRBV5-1,CASSSWTSSYEQYF,TGCGCCAGCAGCTCTTGGACTAGCTCCTACGAGCAGTACTTC
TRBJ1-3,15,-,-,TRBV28,CASSFVGSSGNTIYF,TGTGCCAGCAGTTTCGTTGGCAGCTCTGGAAACACCATATATTTT
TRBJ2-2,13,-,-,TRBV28,CASIRGNTGELFF,TGTGCCAGCATTCGGGGAAACACCGGGGAGCTGTTTTTT
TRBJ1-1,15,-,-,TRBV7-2,CASSLEARMNTEAFF,TGTGCCAGCAGCTTAGAAGCCCGAATGAACACTGAAGCTTTCTTT